A selection of T cell receptor beta chains follows, all from one sample in a study of blood T cell repertoires in COVID-19. TCRdb keeps only in-frame clones here, not all; method: immunoSEQ multiplex PCR. The sample records some 200,000 clones, roughly 82% being singletons. Material: peripheral blood. The receptors were gathered from a woman in her forties who had recovered from COVID-19. Both conserved end residues are part of each CDR3. A D gene is named only where the DNA matches it firmly. Clone size is stated in some rows and not others, as once, few, many or a class when expanded.

clone size,J gene,V gene,CDR3 length,D gene,CDR3 protein,CDR3 DNA
NA,TRBJ2-5,TRBV29-1,13,NA,CSVAWTDQETQYF,TGCAGCGTTGCCTGGACAGACCAAGAGACCCAGTACTTC
NA,TRBJ2-3,TRBV3-1/TRBV3-2,13,NA,CASSPSEVDTQYF,TGTGCCAGCAGCCCAAGTGAGGTTGATACGCAGTATTTT
NA,TRBJ1-3,TRBV11-2,13,NA,CASSLYEGNTIYF,TGTGCCAGCAGCTTATATGAGGGAAACACCATATATTTT
NA,TRBJ2-7,TRBV28,19,TRBD1,CASSSTIPLDRGLGHEQYF,TGTGCCAGCAGTTCAACCATACCGTTGGACAGGGGGCTCGGCCACGAGCAGTACTTC
NA,TRBJ2-5,TRBV28,13,NA,CASSPPDQETQYF,TGTGCCAGCAGTCCCCCTGACCAAGAGACCCAGTACTTC
NA,TRBJ1-1,TRBV28,15,TRBD1,CASSTGQTGNTEAFF,TGTGCCAGCAGTACGGGACAGACGGGGAACACTGAAGCTTTCTTT
NA,TRBJ1-6,TRBV10-3,16,NA,CAISPQGGQNNSPLHF,TGTGCCATCAGTCCCCAAGGAGGGCAAAATAATTCACCCCTCCACTTT
NA,TRBJ1-3,TRBV7-2,17,TRBD1,CASTFTTGRFSGNTIYF,TGTGCCAGCACCTTCACGACAGGGAGGTTCTCTGGAAACACCATATATTTT
NA,TRBJ2-2,TRBV6-2/TRBV6-3,17,NA,CASSYLERRGPTGELFF,TGTGCCAGCAGTTACCTTGAAAGGAGGGGACCCACCGGGGAGCTGTTTTTT
NA,TRBJ2-2,TRBV7-9,15,TRBD1,CASSLGQGFTGELFF,TGTGCCAGCAGCTTAGGACAGGGGTTCACCGGGGAGCTGTTTTTT
NA,TRBJ2-2,TRBV14,17,NA,CASSHLLLTFGTGELFF,TGTGCCAGCAGCCACTTGTTACTAACCTTCGGCACCGGGGAGCTGTTTTTT
once,TRBJ1-1,TRBV5-8,15,NA,CASRLVPGATTEAFF,TGTGCCAGCAGATTGGTCCCAGGGGCTACCACTGAAGCTTTCTTT
NA,TRBJ2-2,TRBV19,15,TRBD2,CASRLAGGRSGELFF,TGTGCCAGCAGACTAGCGGGGGGGCGGTCAGGGGAGCTGTTTTTT
once,TRBJ1-1,TRBV11-2,15,NA,CASSLVMMGRDEAFF,TGTGCCAGCAGCTTAGTCATGATGGGGAGGGATGAAGCTTTCTTT
NA,TRBJ2-2,TRBV7-2,17,TRBD2,CASSPSPLAGNTGELFF,TGTGCCAGCAGCCCCAGCCCACTAGCGGGAAACACCGGGGAGCTGTTTTTT
NA,TRBJ2-7,TRBV30,14,TRBD1,CAWSAGTGAYEQYF,TGTGCCTGGAGTGCCGGGACAGGGGCCTACGAGCAGTACTTC
NA,TRBJ2-7,TRBV1,15,NA,CTSSQNPPGTRRQYF,TGCACCAGCAGCCAAAACCCTCCGGGAACACGACGGCAGTACTTC
NA,TRBJ1-5,TRBV19,15,TRBD1,CASSIAGGEDQPQHF,TGTGCCAGTAGCATCGCAGGGGGAGAGGATCAGCCCCAGCATTTT
NA,TRBJ1-2,TRBV6-5,14,TRBD1,CASSSPTGGSGYTF,TGTGCCAGCAGTTCACCCACAGGGGGCAGTGGCTACACCTTC
NA,TRBJ2-3,TRBV2,14,TRBD1,CASTYRDRGDTQYF,TGTGCCAGCACCTACCGGGACAGGGGGGATACGCAGTATTTT
NA,TRBJ1-1,TRBV28,14,NA,CASSSHGRNTEAFF,TGTGCCAGCAGTTCCCACGGTCGTAACACTGAAGCTTTCTTT
NA,TRBJ2-7,TRBV7-9,14,NA,CASSRQDGSYEQYF,TGTGCCAGCAGCAGACAAGACGGCTCCTACGAGCAGTACTTC
NA,TRBJ2-1,TRBV19,13,NA,CASSSTRYNEQFF,TGTGCCAGTAGTAGTACTAGATACAATGAGCAGTTCTTC
NA,TRBJ1-4,TRBV6-6,19,NA,CASSLSGGLADATNEKLFF,TGTGCCAGCAGTCTCTCCGGAGGACTGGCAGACGCAACTAATGAAAAACTGTTTTTT
NA,TRBJ1-6,TRBV20-1,15,NA,CSASFDGTSNSPLHF,TGCAGTGCTAGTTTCGACGGGACTTCGAATTCACCCCTCCACTTT
NA,TRBJ2-6,TRBV20-1,14,NA,CSASTGSGANVLTF,TGCAGTGCTAGTACAGGGTCTGGGGCCAACGTCCTGACTTTC
NA,TRBJ2-1,TRBV5-1,15,TRBD1,CASSFAAGGYNEQFF,TGCGCCAGCAGCTTTGCGGCAGGGGGTTACAATGAGCAGTTCTTC
NA,TRBJ1-5,TRBV4-3,13,NA,CASSQDEAQPQHF,TGCGCCAGCAGCCAAGATGAGGCCCAGCCCCAGCATTTT
NA,TRBJ2-2,TRBV5-1,15,NA,CASSPQIPSTGELFF,TGCGCCAGCAGCCCGCAAATCCCCAGCACCGGGGAGCTGTTTTTT
NA,TRBJ2-3,TRBV10-3,12,TRBD2,CASGGDTDTQYF,TGTGCCAGCGGGGGGGACACAGATACGCAGTATTTT
NA,TRBJ2-1,TRBV7-9,15,NA,CASSPRQTFDLEQFF,TGTGCCAGCAGCCCCCGACAGACCTTCGATCTGGAGCAGTTCTTC
NA,TRBJ1-6,TRBV10-3,13,NA,CAISEDRRRPLHF,TGTGCCATCAGTGAAGACCGGAGAAGGCCCCTCCACTTT
NA,TRBJ1-2,TRBV6-5,12,NA,CASTDSRARNTF,TGTGCCAGCACCGACAGTAGGGCTCGGAACACCTTC
once,TRBJ2-3,TRBV3-1/TRBV3-2,17,TRBD2,CASSQVRLAGGPDTQYF,TGTGCCAGCAGCCAAGTCCGACTAGCGGGGGGCCCAGATACGCAGTATTTT
NA,TRBJ2-2,TRBV28,14,NA,CASRPGSYTGELFF,TGTGCCAGCCGACCGGGAAGCTACACCGGGGAGCTGTTTTTT
NA,TRBJ2-3,TRBV4-2,16,TRBD2,CASSQVLGGGADTQYF,TGTGCCAGCAGCCAAGTTCTTGGCGGGGGGGCAGATACGCAGTATTTT
NA,TRBJ2-3,TRBV7-2,16,TRBD2,CASSLAGGLNTDTQYF,TGTGCCAGCAGCTTAGCGGGGGGGTTGAATACAGATACGCAGTATTTT
few,TRBJ1-2,TRBV29-1,13,TRBD1,CSVKRTGHYGYTF,TGCAGCGTCAAGAGGACAGGCCACTATGGCTACACCTTC
NA,TRBJ1-1,TRBV15,14,NA,CATSRDRANTEAFF,TGTGCCACCAGCAGAGACAGGGCGAACACTGAAGCTTTCTTT
NA,TRBJ2-2,TRBV7-9,15,TRBD1,CASSLGDRVTGELFF,TGTGCCAGCAGCTTAGGGGACAGGGTGACCGGGGAGCTGTTTTTT
NA,TRBJ1-3,TRBV6-5,14,NA,CASSARERGNTIYF,TGTGCCAGCAGCGCAAGGGAGAGAGGAAACACCATATATTTT
NA,TRBJ1-1,TRBV7-9,14,NA,CASSTGQWNTEAFF,TGTGCCAGCAGCACCGGACAGTGGAACACTGAAGCTTTCTTT
NA,TRBJ2-7,TRBV7-9,13,NA,CASSYRETYEQYF,TGTGCCAGCAGCTACAGGGAGACCTACGAGCAGTACTTC
NA,TRBJ2-2,TRBV5-1,15,TRBD2,CASSLWSSGAGELFF,TGCGCCAGCAGCTTGTGGTCTAGCGGGGCCGGGGAGCTGTTTTTT
NA,TRBJ1-5,TRBV7-2,13,NA,CASSLQRDQPQHF,TGTGCCAGCAGCCTCCAGCGGGACCAGCCCCAGCATTTT